This T cell receptor beta chain appears in the sequencing data of a study of cytomegalovirus exposure and HLA in healthy donors. Study results and limitations: Researchers reportedly found TCR beta sequences accurately predicted most subjects' HLA-A and HLA-B alleles. A further, later analysis showed that HLA-associated TCR beta chains (compared with equally common others) were more clonally expanded.

PCR amplification relied on 60 Vbeta primers (plus 13 Jbeta primers). Libraries were prepared by immunoSEQ multiplex PCR; TCRdb keeps only in-frame clonotypes and omits some of them. The sample lists under 150,000 clones; 80% were seen once. This clone was counted between two and nine times. The antigen remains unidentified. This TCR was recovered from a male donor in good health and CMV-seronegative. The sample consisted of PBMCs.

This CDR3 reads CASSPTSGREQFF. CDR3 nucleotides: TGTGCCAGCTCGCCAACTTCAGGGAGGGAGCAGTTCTTC. The chain joins TRBV18 to TRBJ2-1; a possible D gene is TRBD2 (6 bases). V lost 6 bases, J lost 10 bases, and 16 bases lay in between. This CDR3 contains 13 residues. The V gene's germline CDR1 is KGHSH and CDR2 LQKENI. The full variable domain, its missing parts supplied by reference TRBV18 and TRBJ2-1, is NAGVMQNPRHLVRRRGQEARLRCSPMKGHSHVYWYRQLPEEGLKFMVYLQKENIIDESGMPKERFSAEFPKEGPSILRIQQVVRGDSAAYFCASSPTSGREQFFGPGTRLTVL.